Below, 9 T cell receptor beta chains from the same sample are listed, as sequenced in a study of blood T cell repertoires in COVID-19. Generated by immunoSEQ multiplex PCR, the TCRdb table keeps only in-frame clones and is missing some. Among more than 150,000 clones, roughly 90% were seen once, and the ten largest hold approximately 0.5%. The material sequenced was peripheral blood. Receptor source: a man aged 45 to 65 with acute or convalescent COVID-19.

The J gene is TRBJ2-2, the V gene TRBV2; D remains ambiguous. The CDR3 contains 13 residues. The V end lost 2 bases, the J end lost 5 bases, and 6 bases lay between the germline ends. The V gene's germline CDR1 is SNHLY and CDR2 FYNNEI. CDR3 DNA sequence: TGTGCCAGCAGTGAATCCGTAACCGGGGAGCTGTTTTTT. This encodes CASSESVTGELFF.

The chain couples TRBV6-6 to TRBJ1-4, with TRBD1 as a possible D gene (5 bases). V lost 8 bases to trimming and J lost 8 bases, with 15 bases between them. Germline loops: CDR1 MNHNY, CDR2 SVGAGI (reference sequence). The CDR3 loop spans 13 amino acids. The DNA of the CDR3 is TGTGCCAGCGGAGCGGGGCTGGGCGAAAAACTGTTTTTT. Amino acids: CASGAGLGEKLFF.

V gene TRBV28 combines with J gene TRBJ2-1, with D possibly TRBD2 on 6 matching bases. The V end lost 5 bases, the J end lost 8 bases, and 16 bases lay between the germline ends. This CDR3 is 14 amino acids long. The germline V gene encodes CDR1 MDHEN and CDR2 SYDVKM. CDR3 sequence reads: CASSDRLVSHEQFF. The CDR3 nucleotides are TGTGCCAGCAGTGACCGACTAGTATCCCATGAGCAGTTCTTC.

In its sample, this clone was seen once. Other DNA sequences in the same sample also yield this CDR3. This chain links TRBV2 with TRBJ1-5, with a tentative D call TRBD1 (5 bases). CDR1 SNHLY and CDR2 FYNNEI come from the germline V gene. This CDR3 spans 13 amino acids. Trimming stripped 3 bases from V and 5 bases from J, with 8 bases between. This chain's CDR3 is CASSEGRYQPQHF. The CDR3 nucleotides are TGTGCCAGCAGTGAGGGGCGGTATCAGCCCCAGCATTTT.

V usage is TRBV7-2 and J usage is TRBJ2-5, with 7 bases aligning to TRBD2. The V segment lost 5 bases and the J segment 5 bases; nucleotides outside the gene matches: 11. Germline lookup yields CDR1 SGHTA and CDR2 FQGNSA. The CDR3 is 15 residues long. The CDR3 sequence is CASSLSGGSGETQYF. The DNA of the CDR3 is TGTGCCAGCAGCCTCTCGGGGGGTAGTGGGGAGACCCAGTACTTC.

The V and J genes are TRBV6-1 and TRBJ1-2; D possibly corresponds to TRBD1 (5 bases). V dropped 3 bases and J dropped 4 bases, with 12 bases sitting between them. The CDR3 length is 14 residues. Germline V gene sequence: CDR1 MNHNS, CDR2 SASEGT. The CDR3 coding sequence is TGTGCCAGCAGTGATGGGGGGACCGCCTATGGCTACACCTTC. Protein: CASSDGGTAYGYTF.

J is TRBJ2-2 and V is TRBV7-2, with 14 bases that match TRBD2. The CDR3 runs to 16 residues. V shed 6 bases, J shed 7 bases, and the junction held 7 bases outside the gene matches. Germline CDR1 reads SGHTA; CDR2 reads FQGNSA. The CDR3 nucleotides are TGTGCCAGCAGTCGACTAGCGGGAGGGCCAAACGGGGAGCTGTTTTTT. Its translation is CASSRLAGGPNGELFF.

The J gene is TRBJ2-3, the V gene TRBV10-1; a weak D match, TRBD2 (5 bases). The V and J ends lost 0 bases and 3 bases respectively, with 19 bases between them. The germline V gene encodes CDR1 WNHNN and CDR2 SYGVQD (reference sequence). This CDR3 contains 18 residues. The DNA for the CDR3 is TGCGCCAGCAGTGAGTCGATACTTGCCGGGATCGGTACAGATACGCAGTATTTT. Its protein is CASSESILAGIGTDTQYF.

V usage is TRBV6-6 and J usage is TRBJ2-1; possibly TRBD2 for D (6 bases). Between the trimmed V and J ends, which lost 6 bases and 4 bases, there was a span of 10 bases. CDR1 MNHNY and CDR2 SVGAGI come from the germline V gene (reference sequence). The CDR3 loop spans 13 amino acids. The CDR3 here is CASREGLYNEQFF. CDR3 coding DNA: TGTGCCAGCAGGGAGGGGTTATACAATGAGCAGTTCTTC.